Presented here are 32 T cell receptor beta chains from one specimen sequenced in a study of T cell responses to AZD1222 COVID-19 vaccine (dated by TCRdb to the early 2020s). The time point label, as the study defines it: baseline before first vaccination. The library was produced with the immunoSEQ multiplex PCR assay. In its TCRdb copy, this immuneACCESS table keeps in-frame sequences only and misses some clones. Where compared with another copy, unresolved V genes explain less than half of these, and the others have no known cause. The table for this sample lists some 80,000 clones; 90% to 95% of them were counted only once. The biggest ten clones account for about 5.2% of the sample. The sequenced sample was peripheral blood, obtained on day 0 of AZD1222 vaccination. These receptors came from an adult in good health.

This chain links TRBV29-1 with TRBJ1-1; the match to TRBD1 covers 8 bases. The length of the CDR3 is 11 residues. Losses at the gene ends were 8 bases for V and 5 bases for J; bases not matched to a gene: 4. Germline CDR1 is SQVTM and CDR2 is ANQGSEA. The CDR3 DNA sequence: TGCAGCTTTCACAGGGGGACTGAAGCTTTCTTT. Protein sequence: CSFHRGTEAFF. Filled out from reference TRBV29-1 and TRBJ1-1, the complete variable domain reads SAVISQKPSRDICQRGTSLTIQCQVDSQVTMMFWYRQQPGQSLTLIATANQGSEATYESGFVIDKFPISRPNLTFSTLTVSNMSPEDSSIYLCSFHRGTEAFFGQGTRLTVV.

CDR3 residues: CASSSGGRTSYGYTF. The CDR3 DNA reads as TGTGCCAGCAGTTCTGGGGGGCGAACGAGCTATGGCTACACCTTC. The chain carries TRBV28 and TRBJ1-2; possibly TRBD1 for D (6 bases). V was trimmed by 4 bases and J by 4 bases, leaving 16 bases between them. The germline V gene encodes CDR1 MDHEN and CDR2 SYDVKM. The CDR3 spans 15 residues.

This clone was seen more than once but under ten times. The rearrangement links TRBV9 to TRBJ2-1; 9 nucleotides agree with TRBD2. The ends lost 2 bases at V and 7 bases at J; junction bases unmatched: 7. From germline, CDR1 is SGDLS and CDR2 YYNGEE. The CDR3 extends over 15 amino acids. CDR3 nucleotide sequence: TGTGCCAGCAGCGTTGCCGGACTAGCGAGAAATGAGCAGTTCTTC. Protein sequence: CASSVAGLARNEQFF.

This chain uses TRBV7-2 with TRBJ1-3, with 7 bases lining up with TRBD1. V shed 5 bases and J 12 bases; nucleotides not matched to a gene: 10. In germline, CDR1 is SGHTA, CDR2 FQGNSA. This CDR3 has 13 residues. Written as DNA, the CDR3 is TGTGCCAGCAGCCCTTGGAGGGGGCAGGTCATATATTTT. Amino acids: CASSPWRGQVIYF.

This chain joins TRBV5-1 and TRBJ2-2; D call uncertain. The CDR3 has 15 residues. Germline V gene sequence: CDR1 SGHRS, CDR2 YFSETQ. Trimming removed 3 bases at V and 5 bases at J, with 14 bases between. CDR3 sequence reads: CASSSQRVGTGELFF. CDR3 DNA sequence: TGCGCCAGCAGCTCCCAACGGGTGGGAACCGGGGAGCTGTTTTTT.

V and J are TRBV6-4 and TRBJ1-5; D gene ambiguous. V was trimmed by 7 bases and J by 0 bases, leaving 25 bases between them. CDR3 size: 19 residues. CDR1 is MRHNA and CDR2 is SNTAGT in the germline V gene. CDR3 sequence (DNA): TGTGCCAGCACCCTACTGGGCCCCGACAAGTACTATAGCAATCAGCCCCAGCATTTT. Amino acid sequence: CASTLLGPDKYYSNQPQHF.

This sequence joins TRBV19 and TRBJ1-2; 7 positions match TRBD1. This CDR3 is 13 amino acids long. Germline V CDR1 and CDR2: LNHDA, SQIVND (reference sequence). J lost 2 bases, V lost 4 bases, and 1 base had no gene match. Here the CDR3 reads CASSTGGNYGYTF. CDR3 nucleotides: TGTGCCAGTAGTACAGGGGGGAACTATGGCTACACCTTC. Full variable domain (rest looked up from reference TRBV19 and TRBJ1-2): DGGITQSPKYLFRKEGQNVTLSCEQNLNHDAMYWYRQDPGQGLRLIYYSQIVNDFQKGDIAEGYSVSREKKESFPLTVTSAQKNPTAFYLCASSTGGNYGYTFGSGTRLTVV.

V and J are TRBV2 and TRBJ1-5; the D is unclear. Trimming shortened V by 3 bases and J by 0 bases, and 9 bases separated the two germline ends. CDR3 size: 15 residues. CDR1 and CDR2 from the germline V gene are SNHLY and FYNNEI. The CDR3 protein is CASSEGGISNQPQHF. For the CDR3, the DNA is TGTGCCAGCAGTGAGGGCGGCATTAGCAATCAGCCCCAGCATTTT.

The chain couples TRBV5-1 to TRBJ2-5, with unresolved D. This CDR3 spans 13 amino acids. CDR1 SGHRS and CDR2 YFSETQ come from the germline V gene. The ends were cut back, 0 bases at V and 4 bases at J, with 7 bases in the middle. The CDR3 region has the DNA TGCGCCAGCAGCTTGGACGTAGGAGAGACCCAGTACTTC. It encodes CASSLDVGETQYF.

The CDR3 DNA is TGTGCCAGCAGCTGGGGACAGGGAAATTCACCCCTCCACTTT. Translated: CASSWGQGNSPLHF. This chain connects TRBV6-5 to TRBJ1-6, with TRBD1 matching 9 bases. The CDR3 totals 14 residues. The ends lost 6 bases at V and 7 bases at J; junction bases unmatched: 4. Germline V gene lookup returns CDR1 MNHEY and CDR2 SVGAGI.

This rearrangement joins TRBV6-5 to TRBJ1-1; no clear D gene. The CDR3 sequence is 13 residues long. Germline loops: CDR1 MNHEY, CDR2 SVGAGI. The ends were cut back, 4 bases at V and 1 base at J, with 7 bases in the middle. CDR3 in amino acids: CASSFDGNTEAFF. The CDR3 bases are TGTGCCAGCAGTTTTGACGGGAACACTGAAGCTTTCTTT.

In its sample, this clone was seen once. CDR3 bases: TGTGCCAGCAGTTTATTGGGGATGGTGACTTATGGCTACACCTTC. It encodes CASSLLGMVTYGYTF. The V and J genes are TRBV28 and TRBJ1-2; D unresolved. The CDR3 is made up of 15 amino acids. V dropped 1 base and J dropped 5 bases, with 14 bases sitting between them. Germline V gene lookup returns CDR1 MDHEN and CDR2 SYDVKM.

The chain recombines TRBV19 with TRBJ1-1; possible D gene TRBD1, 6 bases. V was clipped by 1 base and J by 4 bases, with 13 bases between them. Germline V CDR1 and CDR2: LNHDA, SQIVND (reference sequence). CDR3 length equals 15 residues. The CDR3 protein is CASSIVHGQRTEAFF. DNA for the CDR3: TGTGCCAGTAGTATAGTGCACGGACAGCGCACTGAAGCTTTCTTT.

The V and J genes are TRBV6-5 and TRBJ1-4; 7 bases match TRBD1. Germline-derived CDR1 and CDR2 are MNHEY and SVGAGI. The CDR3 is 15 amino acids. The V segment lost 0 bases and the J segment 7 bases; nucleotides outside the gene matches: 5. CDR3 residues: CASSYSGRGSEKLFF. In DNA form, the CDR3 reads TGTGCCAGCAGTTACTCCGGCAGGGGGAGTGAAAAACTGTTTTTT.

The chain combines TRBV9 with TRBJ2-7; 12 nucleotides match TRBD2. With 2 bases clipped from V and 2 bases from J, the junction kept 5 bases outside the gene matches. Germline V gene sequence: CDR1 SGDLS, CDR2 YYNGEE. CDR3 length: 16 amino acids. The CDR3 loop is CASSVLAGGSTYEQYF. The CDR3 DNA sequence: TGTGCCAGCAGCGTCCTAGCGGGGGGGTCGACCTACGAGCAGTACTTC.

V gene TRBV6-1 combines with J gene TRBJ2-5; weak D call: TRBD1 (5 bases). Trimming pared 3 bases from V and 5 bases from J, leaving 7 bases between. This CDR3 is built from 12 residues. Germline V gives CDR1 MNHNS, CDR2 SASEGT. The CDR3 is CASSERQETQYF. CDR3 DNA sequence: TGTGCCAGCAGTGAGAGACAGGAGACCCAGTACTTC.

The CDR3 region has the DNA TGTGCCAGCTCTGGGGGTTTTCGAGGGGATAAAGAGACCCAGTACTTC. The encoded protein is CASSGGFRGDKETQYF. The chain is built from TRBV25-1 and TRBJ2-5, with D perhaps given as TRBD1 or TRBD2 (5 bases each). The CDR3 sequence is 16 residues long. CDR1 MGHDK and CDR2 SYGVNS come from the germline V gene. V lost 8 bases to trimming and J lost 3 bases, with 22 bases between them. The full variable domain, with the rest looked up from reference TRBV25-1 and TRBJ2-5, is EADIYQTPRYLVIGTGKKITLECSQTMGHDKMYWYQQDPGMELHLIHYSYGVNSTEKGDLSSESTVSRIRTEHFPLTLESARPSHTSQYLCASSGGFRGDKETQYFGPGTRLLVL.

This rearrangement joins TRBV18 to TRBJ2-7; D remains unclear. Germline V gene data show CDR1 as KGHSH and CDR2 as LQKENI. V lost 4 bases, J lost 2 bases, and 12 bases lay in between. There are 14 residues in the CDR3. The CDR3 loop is CASSQGRATYEQYF. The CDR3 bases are TGTGCCAGCTCACAAGGTAGGGCCACCTACGAGCAGTACTTC.

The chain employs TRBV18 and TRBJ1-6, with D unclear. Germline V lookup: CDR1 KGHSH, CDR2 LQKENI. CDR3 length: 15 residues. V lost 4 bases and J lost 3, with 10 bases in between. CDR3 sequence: CASSRSPIYNSPLHF. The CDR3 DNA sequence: TGTGCCAGCTCACGAAGCCCCATCTATAATTCACCCCTCCACTTT.

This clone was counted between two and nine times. CDR3 DNA sequence: TGTGCCAGCAGCCATCGCTTAGCGGGGGGGCCCTACGAGCAGTACTTC. Translation gives CASSHRLAGGPYEQYF. The V gene is TRBV3-1 (or the pseudogene TRBV3-2), the J gene TRBJ2-7, with 11 bases fitting TRBD2. CDR1 is LGHDT, CDR2 YNNKEL, per germline (reference sequence). The CDR3 is 16 amino acids. V was pared by 3 bases and J by 2 bases, with 6 bases of the junction left unmatched.

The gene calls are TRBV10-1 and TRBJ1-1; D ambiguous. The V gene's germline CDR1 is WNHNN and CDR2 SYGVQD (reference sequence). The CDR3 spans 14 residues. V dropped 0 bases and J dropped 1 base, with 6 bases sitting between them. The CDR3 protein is CASSESGKNTEAFF. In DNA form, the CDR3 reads TGCGCCAGCAGTGAGTCAGGGAAGAACACTGAAGCTTTCTTT.

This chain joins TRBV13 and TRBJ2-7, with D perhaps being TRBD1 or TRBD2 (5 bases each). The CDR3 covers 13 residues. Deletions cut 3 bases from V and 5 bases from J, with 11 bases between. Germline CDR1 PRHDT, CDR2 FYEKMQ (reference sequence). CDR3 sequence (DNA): TGTGCCAGCAGCTTCTCGAGGGGCCACGAGCAGTACTTC. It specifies CASSFSRGHEQYF. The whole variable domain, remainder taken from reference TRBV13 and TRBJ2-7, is AAGVIQSPRHLIKEKRETATLKCYPIPRHDTVYWYQQGPGQDPQFLISFYEKMQSDKGSIPDRFSAQQFSDYHSELNMSSLELGDSALYFCASSFSRGHEQYFGPGTRLTVT.

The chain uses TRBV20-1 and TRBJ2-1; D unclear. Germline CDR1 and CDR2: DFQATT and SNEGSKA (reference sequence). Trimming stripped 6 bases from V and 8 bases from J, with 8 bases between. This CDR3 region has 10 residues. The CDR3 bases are TGCAGTGCGCGTAGGGATGAGCAGTTCTTC. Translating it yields CSARRDEQFF.

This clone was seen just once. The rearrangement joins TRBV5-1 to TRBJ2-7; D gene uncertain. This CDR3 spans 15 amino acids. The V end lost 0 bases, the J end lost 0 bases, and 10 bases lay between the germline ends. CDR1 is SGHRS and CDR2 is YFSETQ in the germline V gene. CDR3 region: CASSLGSDSSYEQYF. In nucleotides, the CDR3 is TGCGCCAGCAGCTTGGGGTCAGATAGCTCCTACGAGCAGTACTTC.

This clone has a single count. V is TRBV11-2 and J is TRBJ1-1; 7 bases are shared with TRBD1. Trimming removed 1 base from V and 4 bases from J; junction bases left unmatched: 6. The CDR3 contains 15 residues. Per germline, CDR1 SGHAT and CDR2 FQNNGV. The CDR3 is CASSLGQGGGTEAFF. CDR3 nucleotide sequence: TGTGCCAGCAGCTTAGGCCAGGGGGGGGGCACTGAAGCTTTCTTT. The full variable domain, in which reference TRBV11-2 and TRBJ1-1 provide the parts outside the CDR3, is EAGVAQSPRYKIIEKRQSVAFWCNPISGHATLYWYQQILGQGPKLLIQFQNNGVVDDSQLPKDRFSAERLKGVDSTLKIQPAKLEDSAVYLCASSLGQGGGTEAFFGQGTRLTVV.

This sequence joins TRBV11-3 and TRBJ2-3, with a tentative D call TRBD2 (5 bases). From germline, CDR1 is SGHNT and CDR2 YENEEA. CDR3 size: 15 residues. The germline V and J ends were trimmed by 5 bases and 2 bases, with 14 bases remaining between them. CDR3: CASSTREGFTDTQYF. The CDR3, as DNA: TGTGCCAGCAGCACCCGGGAAGGGTTCACAGATACGCAGTATTTT.

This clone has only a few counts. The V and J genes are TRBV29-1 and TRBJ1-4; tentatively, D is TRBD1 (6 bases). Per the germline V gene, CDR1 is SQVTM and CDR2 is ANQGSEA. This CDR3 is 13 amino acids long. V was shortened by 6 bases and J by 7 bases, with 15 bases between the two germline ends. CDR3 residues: CSVEGGLGEKLFF. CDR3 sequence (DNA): TGCAGCGTCGAGGGGGGATTGGGTGAAAAACTGTTTTTT.

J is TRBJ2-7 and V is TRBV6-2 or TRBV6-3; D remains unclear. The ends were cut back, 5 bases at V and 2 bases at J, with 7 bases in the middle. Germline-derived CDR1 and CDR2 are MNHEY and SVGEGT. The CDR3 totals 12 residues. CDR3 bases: TGTGCCAGCAGTCATACTACCTACGAGCAGTACTTC. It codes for CASSHTTYEQYF.

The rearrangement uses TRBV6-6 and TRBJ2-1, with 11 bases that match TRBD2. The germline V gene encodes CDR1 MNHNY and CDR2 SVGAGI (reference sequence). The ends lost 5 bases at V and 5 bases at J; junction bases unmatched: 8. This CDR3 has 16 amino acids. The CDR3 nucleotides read TGTGCCAGCAGTAACGCACTAGCGGGGGCCCACAATGAGCAGTTCTTC. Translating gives CASSNALAGAHNEQFF.

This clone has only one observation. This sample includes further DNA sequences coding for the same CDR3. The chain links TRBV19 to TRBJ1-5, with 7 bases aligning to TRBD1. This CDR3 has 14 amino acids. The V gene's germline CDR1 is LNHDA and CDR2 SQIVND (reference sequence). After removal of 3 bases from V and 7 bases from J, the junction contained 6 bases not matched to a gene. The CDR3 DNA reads TGTGCCAGTAGTATCCGGGACAGAGGACAGCCCCAGCATTTT. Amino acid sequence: CASSIRDRGQPQHF.

CDR3 in amino acids: CASSKGRGAADTQYF. The DNA for the CDR3 is TGCGCCAGCAGCAAGGGGAGGGGGGCCGCAGATACGCAGTATTTT. The chain uses TRBV5-1 and TRBJ2-3; TRBD2 might be the D (7 bases). The CDR3 runs 15 residues. V dropped 4 bases and J dropped 4 bases, with 16 bases sitting between them. Germline assignment: CDR1 SGHRS and CDR2 YFSETQ.

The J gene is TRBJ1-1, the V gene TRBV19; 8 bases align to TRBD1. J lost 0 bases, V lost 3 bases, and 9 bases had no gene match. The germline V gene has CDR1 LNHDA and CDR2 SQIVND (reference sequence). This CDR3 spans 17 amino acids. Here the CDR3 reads CASSIATRTGMNTEAFF. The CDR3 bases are TGTGCCAGTAGTATTGCCACCCGGACAGGGATGAACACTGAAGCTTTCTTT.